This TCR beta chain came from a study of shared clonotypes between healthy human individuals. Study in general: The study used three CD4 naive, three CD4 memory, two CD8 naive and one CD8 memory plate per donor. The study's findings and limits: Naive subsets typically showed greater estimated richness than memory subsets. About 5% of naive CD4 clonotypes were shared across several donors.

Sequenced by immunoSEQ multiplex PCR; TCRdb stores in-frame clones only, minus some. This sample has millions of clones, with over 85% found just once. Every donor was a Caucasian adult from Nashville, Tennessee. As to this clone: The antigen remains undetermined.

This CDR3 has 14 residues. The germline V gene has CDR1 SGHRS and CDR2 YFSETQ. The ends lost 2 bases at V and 5 bases at J; junction bases unmatched: 7. This TCR derives from a man in his late teens or twenties in good health. Input material: naive CD4+ T cells sorted from blood. Subset of the sample: CD45RA+ positively selected. The V call is TRBV5-1, the J call TRBJ2-7; 7 bases agree with TRBD1. CDR3 nucleotides: TGCGCCAGCAGCTTAGGACAGGCCGGGAACGAGCAGTACTTC. Its protein product is CASSLGQAGNEQYF. The whole variable domain, filled in from reference TRBV5-1 and TRBJ2-7, reads KAGVTQTPRYLIKTRGQQVTLSCSPISGHRSVSWYQQTPGQGLQFLFEYFSETQRNKGNFPGRFSGRQFSNSRSEMNVSTLELGDSALYLCASSLGQAGNEQYFGPGTRLTVT.